The following is a T cell receptor (beta chain) sequence with its context. The sample is drawn from a study of T cell responses to AZD1222 COVID-19 vaccine. Repertoires were generated with immunoSEQ multiplex PCR, while TCRdb's copy carries only in-frame clones and drops some. Among about 110,000 clones listed, around 92% were seen once. Germline values: CDR1 SNHLY, CDR2 FYNNEI. V lost 6 bases, J lost 1 base, and 19 bases lay in between. The length of the CDR3 is 18 residues. This chain joins TRBV2 and TRBJ2-6; maybe TRBD1 (6 bases). The starting material was peripheral blood, obtained 28 days after the second AZD1222 dose. The TCR was taken from an adult who received the AZD1222 COVID-19 vaccine. The CDR3 here is CASSPGQPKGSGANVLTF. The CDR3 coding sequence is TGTGCCAGCAGCCCTGGACAGCCAAAAGGGTCTGGGGCCAACGTCCTGACTTTC.